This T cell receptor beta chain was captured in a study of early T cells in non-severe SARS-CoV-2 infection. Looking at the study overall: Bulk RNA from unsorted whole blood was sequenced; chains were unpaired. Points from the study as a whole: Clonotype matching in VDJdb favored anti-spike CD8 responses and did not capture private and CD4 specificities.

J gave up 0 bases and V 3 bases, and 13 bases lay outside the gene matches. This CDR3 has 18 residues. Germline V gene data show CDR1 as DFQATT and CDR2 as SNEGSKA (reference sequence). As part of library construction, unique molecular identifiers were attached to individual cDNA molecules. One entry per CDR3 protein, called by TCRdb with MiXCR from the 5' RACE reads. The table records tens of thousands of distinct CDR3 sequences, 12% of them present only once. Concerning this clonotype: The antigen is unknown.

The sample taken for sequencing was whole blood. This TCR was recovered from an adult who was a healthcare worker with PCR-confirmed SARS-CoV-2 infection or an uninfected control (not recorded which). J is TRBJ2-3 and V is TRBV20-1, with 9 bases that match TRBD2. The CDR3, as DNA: TGCAGTGCTAGGGGGACTAGCCGCGAACCCACTAGCACAGATACGCAGTATTTT. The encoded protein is CSARGTSREPTSTDTQYF.